The 31 T cell receptor beta chains given below trace back to one sample, sequenced in a study of T cells in Graves' hyperthyroidism and ophthalmopathy. RNA transcripts yielded amplified TCR beta CDR3 regions. TCR CDR3 regions were first amplified by RT-PCR with HTBI primers. TCRdb itself ran the multiplex PCR reads through MiXCR, one entry per CDR3 protein. The sample has more than 40,000 distinct CDR3 sequences, around half seen once. What was sequenced was peripheral blood or thyroid tissue (not recorded which). All receptors derive from a woman aged 45-65 years with Graves' hyperthyroidism.

This clonotype was seen repeatedly, ten times or more. The chain couples TRBV4-1 to TRBJ1-1; 9 bases fit TRBD1. CDR1 MGHRA and CDR2 YSYEKL come from the germline V gene. The length of the CDR3 is 14 residues. V lost 6 bases to trimming and J lost 5 bases; unmatched junction nucleotides: 7. The CDR3 loop reads CASRQTGGGTEAFF. The CDR3 coding sequence is TGCGCCAGCAGGCAGACAGGGGGAGGTACTGAAGCTTTCTTT.

This clonotype appeared many times. The chain recombines TRBV20-1 with TRBJ1-6; possible D gene TRBD1, 6 bases. V was shortened by 7 bases and J by 5 bases, with 12 bases between the two germline ends. Germline assignment: CDR1 DFQATT and CDR2 SNEGSKA (reference sequence). This CDR3 has 13 amino acids. The CDR3, as DNA: TGCAGTGTCTCGGGGACAAATAATTCACCCCTCCACTTT. Translated, it gives CSVSGTNNSPLHF.

Concerning this clonotype itself: In this CDR3 the conserved last residue, phenylalanine or tryptophan, is missing, so a read error is likely. The DNA is omitted, as the CDR3 cannot be located on it reliably, and the CDR3 follows TCRdb's listing. CDR3 in amino acids: CASSLGANY. V is TRBV6-1 and J is TRBJ1-4. CDR1 and CDR2 from the germline V gene are MNHNS and SASEGT. The length of the CDR3 is 9 amino acids, counting both ends.

The sample holds many counts of this clonotype. The chain joins TRBV7-6 to TRBJ1-1; tentative D call: TRBD1 (5 bases). The CDR3 consists of 13 residues. Trimming left V 2 bases short and J 11 bases short, with 15 bases between. Germline V gene data show CDR1 as SGHVS and CDR2 as FNYEAQ. The CDR3 DNA reads as TGTGCCAGCAGCTTAACGGACACCTCATCCGCTTTCTTT. This encodes CASSLTDTSSAFF.

This clonotype was recorded at least ten times. The V call is TRBV20-1, the J call TRBJ1-1; D remains unclear. The germline V gene encodes CDR1 DFQATT and CDR2 SNEGSKA (reference sequence). V was clipped by 3 bases and J by 4 bases, with 6 bases between them. The CDR3 contains 11 residues. The CDR3 bases are TGCAGTGCTAGTTATGGCACTGAAGCTTTCTTT. Translated, it gives CSASYGTEAFF.

CDR3 loop: CASSLAGGADQPQHF. The CDR3 DNA sequence: TGTGCCAGCAGTTTGGCCGGGGGGGCAGATCAGCCCCAGCATTTT. J is TRBJ1-5 and V is TRBV28; the D gene is possibly TRBD1 (6 bases). The germline V gene has CDR1 MDHEN and CDR2 SYDVKM. The germline V and J ends were trimmed by 3 bases and 5 bases, with 14 bases remaining between them. CDR3 length equals 15 residues.

This clonotype was picked up many times. The rearrangement links TRBV9 to TRBJ2-5, with TRBD2 identical over 7 bases. CDR1 is SGDLS, CDR2 YYNGEE, per germline. The CDR3 extends over 15 amino acids. V trimming: 0 bases; J trimming: 5 bases; junction bases outside the gene matches: 7. CDR3 protein: CASSVGGGSRETQYF. The CDR3 nucleotides are TGTGCCAGCAGCGTAGGAGGCGGGAGTAGGGAGACCCAGTACTTC. Full variable domain (remainder filled in from reference TRBV9 and TRBJ2-5): DSGVTQTPKHLITATGQRVTLRCSPRSGDLSVYWYQQSLDQGLQFLIQYYNGEERAKGNILERFSAQQFPDLHSELNLSSLELGDSALYFCASSVGGGSRETQYFGPGTRLLVL.

CDR3 in DNA: TGTGCCAGCAGCCTTACCGGTGGGGGACCCGAATATGGCTACACCTTC. Amino acid sequence: CASSLTGGGPEYGYTF. V usage is TRBV9 and J usage is TRBJ1-2; D may be TRBD1 (5 bases). V was pared by 4 bases and J by 5 bases, with 21 bases between. The CDR3 has 16 residues. From germline, CDR1 is SGDLS and CDR2 YYNGEE.

This clonotype was seen ten or more times. This chain links TRBV5-8 with TRBJ1-2, with no clear D. The germline gives CDR1 SGHTS, CDR2 YDEGEE. This CDR3 contains 13 residues. V shed 3 bases and J shed 10 bases, with 16 bases lying between them. The CDR3 DNA sequence: TGTGCCAGCAGCTCCGGAGCCTCGGATGACTACACCTTC. Protein sequence: CASSSGASDDYTF.

This chain links TRBV28 with TRBJ2-5; perhaps TRBD1 as D (6 bases). CDR1 and CDR2 from the germline V gene are MDHEN and SYDVKM. V was trimmed by 6 bases and J by 9 bases, leaving 17 bases between them. There are 13 residues in the CDR3. The CDR3 coding sequence is TGTGCCAGCAGCACAGGGAGCAATCAGCCCCAGTACTTC. It is translated as CASSTGSNQPQYF.

The CDR3 sequence is CASSEETGGDYGYTF. CDR3 coding DNA: TGTGCCAGCAGTGAGGAGACAGGGGGCGACTATGGCTACACCTTC. The chain couples TRBV2 to TRBJ1-2; 10 bases align to TRBD1. The J segment lost 3 bases and the V segment lost 3 bases, leaving 4 bases of the junction unmatched. Germline V gives CDR1 SNHLY, CDR2 FYNNEI. There are 15 residues in the CDR3.

This chain uses TRBV6-4 with TRBJ2-7; perhaps TRBD1 as D (6 bases). CDR1 MRHNA and CDR2 SNTAGT come from the germline V gene. V was clipped by 7 bases and J by 3 bases, with 19 bases between them. The CDR3 covers 15 residues. As DNA, the CDR3 is TGTGCCAGCAACCATATGGGGGCAGGGGTCTACGAGCAGTACTTC. Encoded protein: CASNHMGAGVYEQYF.

This clonotype was picked up many times. The chain is built from TRBV5-4 and TRBJ2-2; D unresolved. V lost 0 bases to trimming and J lost 6 bases, with 3 bases between them. Germline lookup yields CDR1 SGHNT and CDR2 YYREEE (reference sequence). The CDR3 is 12 residues long. CDR3 bases: TGTGCCAGCAGCTTGGGCGCCGGGGAGCTGTTTTTT. Its translation is CASSLGAGELFF.

This clonotype appeared many times. The V call is TRBV20-1, the J call TRBJ2-7; D remains ambiguous. Per the germline V gene, CDR1 is DFQATT and CDR2 is SNEGSKA (reference sequence). The V end lost 2 bases, the J end lost 3 bases, and 8 bases lay between the germline ends. The CDR3 runs 12 residues. CDR3 sequence reads: CSARRQNYEQYF. CDR3 in DNA: TGCAGTGCTAGAAGGCAGAACTACGAGCAGTACTTC.

This clonotype was observed many times. The chain links TRBV20-1 to TRBJ1-1; TRBD1 aligns across 7 bases. Germline CDR1 DFQATT, CDR2 SNEGSKA (reference sequence). This CDR3 has 13 amino acids. Trimming removed 6 bases from V and 4 bases from J; junction bases left unmatched: 8. CDR3 protein: CSALGQKLTEAFF. CDR3 in DNA: TGCAGTGCCCTGGGACAGAAACTCACTGAAGCTTTCTTT.

The sample holds many counts of this clonotype. CDR3 residues: CASSSLRAGNTIYF. The CDR3, as DNA: TGTGCCAGCAGCTCCCTTCGGGCGGGAAACACCATATATTTT. The chain links TRBV7-9 to TRBJ1-3, with D uncertain. CDR3 size: 14 residues. V was pared by 4 bases and J by 4 bases, with 11 bases between. Germline lookup yields CDR1 SEHNR and CDR2 FQNEAQ (reference sequence).

The chain couples TRBV7-3 to TRBJ2-5; 11 nucleotides match TRBD2. The CDR3 loop spans 16 amino acids. The trim removed 5 bases at V and 3 bases at J, leaving 8 bases unmatched. Looked up from germline, CDR1 is SGHTA and CDR2 is FQGTGA. Here the CDR3 reads CASSRVAGGPEETQYF. The DNA of the CDR3 is TGTGCCAGCAGCCGGGTAGCGGGAGGGCCGGAAGAGACCCAGTACTTC.

This clonotype has a count of ten or more. The chain carries TRBV20-1 and TRBJ2-7; D is undetermined. V was trimmed by 5 bases and J by 4 bases, leaving 12 bases between them. The CDR3 runs 12 residues. Germline CDR1 reads DFQATT; CDR2 reads SNEGSKA (reference sequence). CDR3: CSARQAVYEQYF. The DNA of the CDR3 is TGCAGTGCTCGCCAGGCGGTTTACGAGCAGTACTTC.

J is TRBJ1-6 and V is TRBV20-1, with D tentatively TRBD1 (6 bases). This CDR3 has 15 residues. In germline, CDR1 is DFQATT, CDR2 SNEGSKA (reference sequence). The V end was cut by 7 bases, the J end by 6 bases, with 19 bases between. The CDR3 DNA follows: TGCAGTGGAAGGGAAGGGGCAGGGGCTAATTCACCCCTCCACTTT. Translation gives CSGREGAGANSPLHF.

This chain joins TRBV21-1 and TRBJ1-2; the table's D call, TRBD1, has no DNA check behind it. TRBV21-1 corresponds to a pseudogene. CDR3 length equals 14 residues. The CDR3 DNA is TGTGCCAGCAGCAGTCCCACAGGGAATGATGGCTACACCTTC. This codes for CASSSPTGNDGYTF.

To note about this clonotype: This may come from a read error, since a much larger clone is one base off. The chain is built from TRBV28 and TRBJ1-5; no firm D call. Trimming left V 8 bases short and J 5 bases short, with 22 bases between. Per germline, CDR1 MDHEN and CDR2 SYDVKM. The CDR3 length is 16 residues. CDR3 in DNA: TGTGCCAGCTGTCCATGGGTGGTGGTAGACGATCAGCCCCAGCATTTT. Residues: CASCPWVVVDDQPQHF.

V gene TRBV10-3 combines with J gene TRBJ1-2; 12 nucleotides match TRBD1. CDR3 size: 15 residues. CDR1 and CDR2 (germline): ENHRY, SYGVKD. The J segment lost 3 bases and the V segment lost 6 bases, leaving 5 bases of the junction unmatched. The CDR3 region has the DNA TGTGCCATCAGCGCCGGGACAGGGGGCGACTATGGCTACACCTTC. It translates to CAISAGTGGDYGYTF.

This clonotype was recorded many times. V gene TRBV12-3 or TRBV12-4 combines with J gene TRBJ1-2; D is possibly TRBD1 (5 bases). Trimming pared 3 bases from V and 4 bases from J, leaving 9 bases between. This CDR3 spans 13 amino acids. The chain's CDR3 is CASSFGGTYGYTF. In DNA form, the CDR3 reads TGTGCCAGCAGTTTTGGGGGGACCTATGGCTACACCTTC.

This clonotype was counted a few times. The rearrangement links TRBV20-1 to TRBJ2-7, with TRBD1 identical over 9 bases. J gave up 3 bases and V 0 bases, and 6 bases lay outside the gene matches. Germline assignment: CDR1 DFQATT and CDR2 SNEGSKA (reference sequence). This CDR3 has 15 amino acids. In nucleotides, the CDR3 is TGCAGTGCTAGAGATCCCGGGACAGGGAACTACGAGCAGTACTTC. It yields the protein CSARDPGTGNYEQYF.

This clonotype was recorded many times. The chain has TRBV19 and TRBJ2-2; D gene ambiguous. The germline V gene has CDR1 LNHDA and CDR2 SQIVND (reference sequence). V was pared by 3 bases and J by 4 bases, with 0 bases between. The CDR3 extends over 11 amino acids. The CDR3 bases are TGTGCCAGTAGTATCACCGGGGAGCTGTTTTTT. It is translated as CASSITGELFF.

This clonotype was detected ten times or more. The chain couples TRBV12-3 or TRBV12-4 to TRBJ1-2, with TRBD1 as a possible D gene (5 bases). This CDR3 contains 13 residues. V lost 6 bases, J lost 5 bases, and 13 bases lay in between. The CDR3 coding sequence is TGTGCCAGCAGCCCGACAGTGGTTTATGGCTACACCTTC. Translation gives CASSPTVVYGYTF.

The chain joins TRBV7-9 to TRBJ1-1, with D unclear. The V end lost 5 bases, the J end lost 4 bases, and 11 bases lay between the germline ends. The CDR3 covers 13 residues. Germline values: CDR1 SEHNR, CDR2 FQNEAQ (reference sequence). The CDR3 loop reads CASSASGSTEAFF. DNA of the CDR3: TGTGCCAGCAGCGCCAGCGGGAGCACTGAAGCTTTCTTT.

This clonotype was counted at least ten times. The chain couples TRBV27 to TRBJ2-7, with D tentatively TRBD1 (6 bases). CDR3 length: 12 residues. Germline V gene data show CDR1 as MNHEY and CDR2 as SMNVEV (reference sequence). Trimming took off 5 bases at V and 5 bases at J, with 10 bases between the two ends. CDR3 in amino acids: CASSPQGNEQYF. The CDR3 region has the DNA TGTGCCAGCAGTCCACAGGGAAACGAGCAGTACTTC.

On this clonotype: Since the CDR3 does not end with the conserved phenylalanine or tryptophan, this likely comes from a read error. The V call is TRBV7-6, the J call TRBJ1-1; no clear D. Per the germline V gene, CDR1 is SGHVS and CDR2 is FNYEAQ. This CDR3 is 12 amino acids long. In DNA form, the CDR3 reads TGTGCCAGTAGCTCCGGACACACTGAAGCTTTCTCT. Protein sequence: CASSSGHTEAFS.

This clonotype was recorded many times. The chain uses TRBV20-1 and TRBJ2-3; D is undetermined. Deletions cut 2 bases from V and 5 bases from J, with 11 bases between. The CDR3 loop spans 13 amino acids. From germline, CDR1 is DFQATT and CDR2 SNEGSKA (reference sequence). The DNA for the CDR3 is TGCAGTGCTAGACCATTTTTCGGAGATACGCAGTATTTT. Translated: CSARPFFGDTQYF.

Regarding this clonotype: A much larger clonotype is one base distant, so this may be a read error. This chain joins TRBV4-3 and TRBJ2-5, with a possible D match to TRBD2 (7 bases). This CDR3 comprises 17 residues. Germline CDR1 is LGHNA and CDR2 is YSLEER. The CDR3 loop reads CASSQGLGGGYLETRYF. The CDR3 DNA follows: TGCGCCAGCAGCCAAGGATTAGGGGGAGGGTATCTTGAGACCCGGTACTTC.